A selection of T cell receptor beta chains follows, all from one sample in a study of blood T cell repertoires in COVID-19. The method was immunoSEQ multiplex PCR; TCRdb's version includes in-frame clones alone and lacks a portion of them. The table has 75,000 to 90,000 clones, about nine tenths seen once. The sequencing input was peripheral blood. The receptors shown here come from a woman aged 45-60 years in a cohort sampled during active COVID-19. Both conserved end residues are part of each CDR3. D genes are given only for firm matches. Clone size is given for some rows only: seen once, a few or many times, or a class if the clone is expanded.

v_call: TRBV18; j_call: TRBJ2-5; clone_size: NA; d_call: TRBD2; cdr3_nt: TGTGCCAGCTCACCATATATTACTAGCGGAGCAGAGACCCAGTACTTC; cdr3_aa: CASSPYITSGAETQYF
v_call: TRBV7-2; j_call: TRBJ1-2; clone_size: NA; d_call: NA; cdr3_nt: TGTGCCAGCAGACAGGACCCCTATGGCTACACCTTC; cdr3_aa: CASRQDPYGYTF
v_call: TRBV5-1; j_call: TRBJ2-7; clone_size: NA; d_call: TRBD2; cdr3_nt: TGCGCCAGCAGCTCCGGGTCCGGGACTAGCGGGAGGGCATACTACGAGCAGTACTTC; cdr3_aa: CASSSGSGTSGRAYYEQYF
v_call: TRBV29-1; j_call: TRBJ1-1; clone_size: NA; d_call: TRBD1; cdr3_nt: TGCAGCGCCTACTCCGGGACAGGAGTCACTGAAGCTTTCTTT; cdr3_aa: CSAYSGTGVTEAFF
v_call: TRBV19; j_call: TRBJ2-3; clone_size: NA; d_call: NA; cdr3_nt: TGTGCCAGTAGTATGGTCGGGGCGCAGTATTTT; cdr3_aa: CASSMVGAQYF
v_call: TRBV27; j_call: TRBJ2-7; clone_size: NA; d_call: TRBD2; cdr3_nt: TGTGCCATACTGGGACGAAACGGGACTAGCATGTTGAGTTCGAGGGAGCAGTACTTC; cdr3_aa: CAILGRNGTSMLSSREQYF
v_call: TRBV6-1; j_call: TRBJ1-1; clone_size: NA; d_call: NA; cdr3_nt: TGTGCCAGCAGTGAATCAGGGAAGGGAATGGCTTTCTTT; cdr3_aa: CASSESGKGMAFF
v_call: TRBV5-1; j_call: TRBJ1-6; clone_size: NA; d_call: NA; cdr3_nt: TGCGCCAGCAGCTTGTTGGCAGGGGAAAATTCACCCCTCCACTTT; cdr3_aa: CASSLLAGENSPLHF
v_call: TRBV3-1/TRBV3-2; j_call: TRBJ2-6; clone_size: once; d_call: NA; cdr3_nt: TGTGCCAGCAGCCATCAGGAAGGCTCTGGGGCCAACGTCCTGACTTTC; cdr3_aa: CASSHQEGSGANVLTF
v_call: TRBV3-1/TRBV3-2; j_call: TRBJ1-1; clone_size: NA; d_call: NA; cdr3_nt: TGTGCCAGCAGCCAAGCCATGAACACTGAAGCTTTCTTT; cdr3_aa: CASSQAMNTEAFF
v_call: TRBV27; j_call: TRBJ1-2; clone_size: NA; d_call: NA; cdr3_nt: TGTGCCAGCAGGTACGGGGATGACTATGGCTACACCTTC; cdr3_aa: CASRYGDDYGYTF
v_call: TRBV5-1; j_call: TRBJ2-7; clone_size: NA; d_call: TRBD1; cdr3_nt: TGCGCCAGCAGCTATGGGACAGGGAGGACGTGGGAGCAGTACTTC; cdr3_aa: CASSYGTGRTWEQYF
v_call: TRBV2; j_call: TRBJ2-5; clone_size: NA; d_call: NA; cdr3_nt: TGTGCCAGCAGTGAGGGCCAGGGAAAAGAGACCCAGTACTTC; cdr3_aa: CASSEGQGKETQYF
v_call: TRBV28; j_call: TRBJ1-1; clone_size: NA; d_call: NA; cdr3_nt: TGTGCCAGCAGTTTTTCCAACCAGGGGAACACTGAAGCTTTCTTT; cdr3_aa: CASSFSNQGNTEAFF
v_call: TRBV7-3; j_call: TRBJ2-3; clone_size: NA; d_call: NA; cdr3_nt: TGTGCCAGCAGCTCAGAATACACCCGATCTACAGATACGCAGTATTTT; cdr3_aa: CASSSEYTRSTDTQYF
v_call: TRBV4-1; j_call: TRBJ2-7; clone_size: NA; d_call: TRBD1; cdr3_nt: TGCGCCAGCAGCTGGACAGGGGAGTCCTACGAGCAGTACTTC; cdr3_aa: CASSWTGESYEQYF
v_call: TRBV4-1; j_call: TRBJ1-2; clone_size: few; d_call: NA; cdr3_nt: TGCGCCAGCAGCCAAGATCGAGATTATGGCTACACCTTC; cdr3_aa: CASSQDRDYGYTF
v_call: TRBV2; j_call: TRBJ2-1; clone_size: NA; d_call: TRBD2; cdr3_nt: TGTGCCAGCACAAAGGGACTAGCTGTCGATGAGCAGTTCTTC; cdr3_aa: CASTKGLAVDEQFF
v_call: TRBV4-2; j_call: TRBJ1-1; clone_size: NA; d_call: NA; cdr3_nt: TGTGCCAGCAGCCAAGATCGGTGGGGAGGTACTGAAGCTTTCTTT; cdr3_aa: CASSQDRWGGTEAFF
v_call: TRBV27; j_call: TRBJ1-1; clone_size: NA; d_call: NA; cdr3_nt: TGTGCCAGCAGTGAGATACAGGGAACTGAAGCTTTCTTT; cdr3_aa: CASSEIQGTEAFF
v_call: TRBV6-5; j_call: TRBJ2-1; clone_size: NA; d_call: TRBD2; cdr3_nt: TGTGCCAGCAGTTACTTTCTAGCGGGAGTTTCAAATGAGCAGTTCTTC; cdr3_aa: CASSYFLAGVSNEQFF
v_call: TRBV28; j_call: TRBJ2-7; clone_size: NA; d_call: NA; cdr3_nt: TGTGCCAGCAGCCCCCCTAGGAGCTCCTACGAGCAGTACTTC; cdr3_aa: CASSPPRSSYEQYF
v_call: TRBV5-1; j_call: TRBJ2-1; clone_size: NA; d_call: NA; cdr3_nt: TGCGCCAGCAACCGTGGGGGGAACAATGAGCAGTTCTTC; cdr3_aa: CASNRGGNNEQFF
v_call: TRBV28; j_call: TRBJ2-1; clone_size: NA; d_call: NA; cdr3_nt: TGTGCCAGCATCCGGTACAATGAGCAGTTCTTC; cdr3_aa: CASIRYNEQFF
v_call: TRBV27; j_call: TRBJ2-1; clone_size: NA; d_call: TRBD2; cdr3_nt: TGTGCCAGCAGTTTAACGGGAGGTGTCAATGAGCAGTTCTTC; cdr3_aa: CASSLTGGVNEQFF
v_call: TRBV28; j_call: TRBJ2-1; clone_size: NA; d_call: NA; cdr3_nt: TGTGCCAGCAGTTTAAGAACGGTAGACTACAATGAGCAGTTCTTC; cdr3_aa: CASSLRTVDYNEQFF
v_call: TRBV6-4; j_call: TRBJ1-5; clone_size: NA; d_call: NA; cdr3_nt: TGTGCCAGCCGAGACAGGTTCGATCAGCCCCAGCATTTT; cdr3_aa: CASRDRFDQPQHF
v_call: TRBV28; j_call: TRBJ1-1; clone_size: NA; d_call: NA; cdr3_nt: TGTGCCAGCAGAAGAACAGGGACCACTGAAGCTTTCTTT; cdr3_aa: CASRRTGTTEAFF
v_call: TRBV24-1; j_call: TRBJ2-3; clone_size: NA; d_call: TRBD1; cdr3_nt: TGTGCCACCGGGCAGGGGGCAGATACGCAGTATTTT; cdr3_aa: CATGQGADTQYF
v_call: TRBV4-2; j_call: TRBJ2-7; clone_size: NA; d_call: NA; cdr3_nt: TGTGCCAGCAGCCAAGGCTCCGTAGGGGGAAACGAGCAGTACTTC; cdr3_aa: CASSQGSVGGNEQYF
v_call: TRBV2; j_call: TRBJ2-3; clone_size: NA; d_call: NA; cdr3_nt: TGTGCCAGCAGTGAAGGCCTGCACGGTACGCAGTATTTT; cdr3_aa: CASSEGLHGTQYF
v_call: TRBV28; j_call: TRBJ1-6; clone_size: NA; d_call: NA; cdr3_nt: TGTGCCAGCAGTTTAGCCCAGGGTTTGGGGATTAGTTCACCCCTCCACTTT; cdr3_aa: CASSLAQGLGISSPLHF
v_call: TRBV11-2; j_call: TRBJ2-5; clone_size: NA; d_call: NA; cdr3_nt: TGTGCCAGCAGCTTTAATTCGGGAGAAGAGACCCAGTACTTC; cdr3_aa: CASSFNSGEETQYF
v_call: TRBV7-9; j_call: TRBJ2-7; clone_size: NA; d_call: NA; cdr3_nt: TGTGCCAGCAGCTTATGGCAGGAGGGGTACGAGCAGTACTTC; cdr3_aa: CASSLWQEGYEQYF
v_call: TRBV19; j_call: TRBJ2-7; clone_size: NA; d_call: NA; cdr3_nt: TGTGCCAGTAGTCAGACAGTGGGATACGAGCAGTACTTC; cdr3_aa: CASSQTVGYEQYF
v_call: TRBV13; j_call: TRBJ2-1; clone_size: NA; d_call: NA; cdr3_nt: TGTGCCAGCAGCTTAGAACTAGTTACCAACAATGAGCAGTTCTTC; cdr3_aa: CASSLELVTNNEQFF
v_call: TRBV5-4; j_call: TRBJ1-1; clone_size: few; d_call: NA; cdr3_nt: TGTGCCAGCAGCTTGTGGCGAGGCAATGAAGCTTTCTTT; cdr3_aa: CASSLWRGNEAFF